The table lists the clone carrying this TCR beta chain with many counts. TCRdb reprocessed the reads via MiXCR and lists one record per CDR3 protein. The sample holds roughly 200,000 distinct CDR3 sequences, approximately 9.6% seen once. The V gene's germline CDR1 is SGHRS and CDR2 YFSETQ. The CDR3 sequence is 13 residues long. The V end was cut by 1 base, the J end by 5 bases, with 10 bases between. This specimen comes from a study of T cell repertoires in cytomegalovirus infection. Study details: CMV infection and matching HLA type were both indicated by public TCR beta signatures.

The sequence was collected from a human donor in good health (CMV status not recorded). Some clones in this sample may be carry-over from other donors' samples. The rearrangement joins TRBV5-1 to TRBJ2-7; tentatively, D is TRBD1 (6 bases). The specimen sequenced was PBMCs. The CDR3 DNA reads TGCGCCAGCAGCTTGCAGGGGCTGGACGAGCAGTACTTC. Protein product: CASSLQGLDEQYF.